These 17 T cell receptor beta chains came from one sample sequenced in a study of regulatory T cells. Study-wide points: Hydrophobic residues at CDR3 positions 6 and 7 were enriched in conventional CD4+ T cells of CD3G-deficient patients.

These TCRs' antigens remain unknown. The primer mix had 52 TRBV and 13 TRBJ primers. Profiling relied on immunoSEQ multiplex PCR, and the TCRdb table lists in-frame clones only, not all of them. The table shows tens of thousands of clones, with about 89% occurring only once. Sequencing input: conventional CD4+ T cells sorted from blood. These receptors were obtained from a person aged 18 to 35 with CD3G deficiency.

The V call is TRBV6-6, the J call TRBJ1-1; no firm D call. The V gene's germline CDR1 is MNHNY and CDR2 SVGAGI (reference sequence). V gave up 6 bases and J gave up 1 base, with 12 bases separating them. CDR3 length: 14 amino acids. CDR3 sequence reads: CASSRRYENTEAFF. The CDR3 nucleotides are TGTGCCAGCAGCCGACGATATGAGAACACTGAAGCTTTCTTT.

This clone has only a few counts. CDR3 nucleotides: TGTGCCAGCAGCTTAATCCCGAACACTGAAGCTTTCTTT. This encodes CASSLIPNTEAFF. This chain links TRBV7-8 with TRBJ1-1; no reliable D call. CDR1 is SGHVS, CDR2 FQNEAQ, per germline. This CDR3 is 13 amino acids long. The germline V and J ends were trimmed by 2 bases and 1 base, with 5 bases remaining between them.

V is TRBV6-6 and J is TRBJ2-1, with 13 nucleotides matching TRBD2. The CDR3 totals 14 residues. Trimming at V came to 6 bases and at J to 8 bases, leaving 4 bases not matched to a gene. CDR1 is MNHNY and CDR2 is SVGAGI in the germline V gene (reference sequence). CDR3 sequence reads: CASRETSGRYEQFF. For the CDR3, the DNA is TGTGCCAGCAGAGAGACTAGCGGGAGGTATGAGCAGTTCTTC.

This clone was recorded a few times. This sample includes further DNA sequences coding for the same CDR3. This chain links TRBV7-9 with TRBJ1-3, with D maybe TRBD1 (5 bases). Germline V lookup: CDR1 SEHNR, CDR2 FQNEAQ (reference sequence). Trimming took off 5 bases at V and 0 bases at J, with 8 bases between the two ends. CDR3 length: 14 residues. DNA for the CDR3: TGTGCCAGCAGCCTAGGGGTCTCTGGAAACACCATATATTTT. This encodes CASSLGVSGNTIYF.

J is TRBJ2-2 and V is TRBV5-1; D is tentatively TRBD1 or TRBD2 (6 bases each). Germline loops: CDR1 SGHRS, CDR2 YFSETQ. This CDR3 region has 15 residues. Between the trimmed V and J ends, which lost 4 bases and 3 bases, there was a span of 13 bases. The chain's CDR3 is CASSRGAMDTGELFF. CDR3 in DNA: TGCGCCAGCAGCAGGGGGGCTATGGACACCGGGGAGCTGTTTTTT.

The chain couples TRBV28 to TRBJ2-5; TRBD2 agrees at 13 bases. The end of the DNA aligns better with TRBJ2-7, so the J call may be wrong. This CDR3 contains 16 residues. Germline assignment: CDR1 MDHEN and CDR2 SYDVKM. This CDR3 is CASRPLGGLAGTEQYF. As DNA, the CDR3 is TGTGCCAGCAGACCCCTAGGGGGACTAGCGGGAACCGAGCAGTACTTC.

This chain uses TRBV5-1 with TRBJ2-1; 10 bases are a match to TRBD1. Germline V lookup: CDR1 SGHRS, CDR2 YFSETQ. The CDR3 spans 15 residues. J gave up 6 bases and V 2 bases, and 5 bases lay outside the gene matches. The CDR3 DNA follows: TGCGCCAGCAGCTTAGGGACAGGGGTAATCAATGAGCAGTTCTTC. It specifies CASSLGTGVINEQFF.

This chain links TRBV5-1 with TRBJ2-2, with TRBD1 matching 8 bases. Germline values: CDR1 SGHRS, CDR2 YFSETQ. The V segment lost 5 bases and the J segment 5 bases; nucleotides outside the gene matches: 5. The length of the CDR3 is 14 residues. The DNA of the CDR3 is TGCGCCAGCAGACGGACAGGGATGACCGGGGAGCTGTTTTTT. Translated: CASRRTGMTGELFF.

This chain joins TRBV7-2 and TRBJ1-6; TRBD1 aligns across 8 bases. Germline CDR1 SGHTA, CDR2 FQGNSA. The length of the CDR3 is 16 residues. V trimming: 5 bases; J trimming: 10 bases; junction bases outside the gene matches: 13. DNA for the CDR3: TGTGCCAGCAGCATAAGATCCCAGGGGGCGGGATCACCCCTCCACTTT. It translates to CASSIRSQGAGSPLHF.

This chain joins TRBV5-1 and TRBJ1-2; TRBD1 matches 9 bases. This CDR3 has 13 residues. Trimming cost V 5 bases and J 8 bases; bases outside gene matches: 7. Germline V gene sequence: CDR1 SGHRS, CDR2 YFSETQ. The CDR3 sequence is CASRPDRGTGYTF. In nucleotides, the CDR3 is TGCGCCAGCAGGCCTGACAGGGGGACCGGCTACACCTTC.

The rearrangement joins TRBV19 to TRBJ1-1; the match to TRBD1 covers 7 bases. There are 16 residues in the CDR3. With V trimmed by 4 bases and J by 1 base, 9 bases remained unmatched. Germline loops: CDR1 LNHDA, CDR2 SQIVND (reference sequence). In DNA form, the CDR3 reads TGTGCCAGTAGTAGGGGATTGGGACAGAAGAACACTGAAGCTTTCTTT. This sequence encodes CASSRGLGQKNTEAFF.

The V gene is TRBV5-1, the J gene TRBJ2-3; D is ambiguous. This CDR3 has 15 amino acids. Trimming left V 2 bases short and J 4 bases short, with 14 bases between. CDR1 is SGHRS and CDR2 is YFSETQ in the germline V gene. The CDR3 region is CASSLNRPGADTQYF. The CDR3 region has the DNA TGCGCCAGCAGCTTAAATAGGCCTGGGGCAGATACGCAGTATTTT.

V gene TRBV6-6 combines with J gene TRBJ2-3; no firm D call. This CDR3 has 14 amino acids. CDR1 and CDR2 (germline): MNHNY, SVGAGI (reference sequence). V lost 6 bases, J lost 3 bases, and 13 bases lay in between. The CDR3 protein is CASRDGMRTDTQYF. The CDR3 bases are TGTGCCAGCAGGGACGGAATGCGTACAGATACGCAGTATTTT.

The rearrangement uses TRBV5-1 and TRBJ1-1; D is unclear. V was trimmed by 0 bases and J by 8 bases, leaving 11 bases between them. The V gene's germline CDR1 is SGHRS and CDR2 YFSETQ. CDR3 length: 13 amino acids. The CDR3 protein is CASSLEGNREAFF. CDR3 coding DNA: TGCGCCAGCAGCTTGGAAGGTAACAGAGAAGCTTTCTTT.

The gene calls are TRBV28 and TRBJ2-1, with 7 nucleotides matching TRBD1. The CDR3 sequence is 15 residues long. The ends lost 6 bases at V and 6 bases at J; junction bases unmatched: 11. CDR1 MDHEN and CDR2 SYDVKM come from the germline V gene. The CDR3 here is CASSGTGTVTNEQFF. The CDR3 DNA follows: TGTGCCAGCAGCGGGACCGGGACAGTGACCAATGAGCAGTTCTTC.

The chain has TRBV5-1 and TRBJ1-3; TRBD1 agrees at 8 bases. With 4 bases clipped from V and 2 bases from J, the junction kept 5 bases outside the gene matches. CDR3 length: 15 residues. CDR1 and CDR2 from the germline V gene are SGHRS and YFSETQ. For the CDR3, the DNA is TGCGCCAGCAGCCTAGGACAGGGCGCTGGAAACACCATATATTTT. This encodes CASSLGQGAGNTIYF.

The chain links TRBV9 to TRBJ2-1; D ambiguous. The germline gives CDR1 SGDLS, CDR2 YYNGEE. The CDR3 is 10 residues long. Trimming removed 9 bases from V and 8 bases from J, with 9 bases in between. DNA for the CDR3: TGTGCCACCCCGGGTGATGAGCAGTTCTTC. Amino acids: CATPGDEQFF.